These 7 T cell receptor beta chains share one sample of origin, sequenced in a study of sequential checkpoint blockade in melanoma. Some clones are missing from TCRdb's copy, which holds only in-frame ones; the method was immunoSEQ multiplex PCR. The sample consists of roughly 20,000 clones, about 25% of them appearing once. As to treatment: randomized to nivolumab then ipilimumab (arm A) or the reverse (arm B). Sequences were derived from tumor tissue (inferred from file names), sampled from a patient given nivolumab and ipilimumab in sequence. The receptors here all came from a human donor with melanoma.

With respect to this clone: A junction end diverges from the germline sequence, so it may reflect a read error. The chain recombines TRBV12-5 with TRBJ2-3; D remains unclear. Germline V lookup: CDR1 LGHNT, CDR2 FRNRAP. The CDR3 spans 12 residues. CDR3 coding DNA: TGTGCTAGTGGCAGACCGGCAGATGCGCAGTATTTT. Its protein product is CASGRPADAQYF. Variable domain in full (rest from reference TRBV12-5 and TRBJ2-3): DARVTQTPRHKVTEMGQEVTMRCQPILGHNTVFWYRQTMMQGLELLAYFRNRAPLDDSGMPKDRFSAEMPDATLATLKIQPSEPRDSAVYFCASGRPADAQYFGPGTRLTVL.

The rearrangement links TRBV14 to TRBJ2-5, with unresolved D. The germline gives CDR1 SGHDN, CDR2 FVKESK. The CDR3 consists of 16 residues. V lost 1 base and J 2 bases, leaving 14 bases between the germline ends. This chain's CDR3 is CASSQGPAEDQETQYF. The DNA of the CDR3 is TGTGCCAGCAGCCAAGGACCAGCAGAGGATCAAGAGACCCAGTACTTC. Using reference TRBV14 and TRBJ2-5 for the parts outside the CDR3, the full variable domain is EAGVTQFPSHSVIEKGQTVTLRCDPISGHDNLYWYRRVMGKEIKFLLHFVKESKQDESGMPNNRFLAERTGGTYSTLKVQPAELEDSGVYFCASSQGPAEDQETQYFGPGTRLLVL.

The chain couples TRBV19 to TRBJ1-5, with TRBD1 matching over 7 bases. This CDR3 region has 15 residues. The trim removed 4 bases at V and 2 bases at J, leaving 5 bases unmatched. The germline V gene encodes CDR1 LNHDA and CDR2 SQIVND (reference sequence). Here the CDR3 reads CASSSPGGGNQPQHF. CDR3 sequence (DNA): TGTGCCAGTAGTAGCCCAGGGGGAGGCAATCAGCCCCAGCATTTT. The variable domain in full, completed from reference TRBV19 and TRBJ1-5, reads DGGITQSPKYLFRKEGQNVTLSCEQNLNHDAMYWYRQDPGQGLRLIYYSQIVNDFQKGDIAEGYSVSREKKESFPLTVTSAQKNPTAFYLCASSSPGGGNQPQHFGDGTRLSIL.

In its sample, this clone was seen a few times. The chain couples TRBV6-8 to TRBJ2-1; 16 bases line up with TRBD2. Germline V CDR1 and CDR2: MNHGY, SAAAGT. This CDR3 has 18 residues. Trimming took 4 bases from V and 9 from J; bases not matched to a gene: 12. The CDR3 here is CASSSPGLAGGPFREQFF. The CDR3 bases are TGTGCCAGCAGTTCCCCGGGACTAGCGGGGGGGCCTTTTCGTGAGCAGTTCTTC.

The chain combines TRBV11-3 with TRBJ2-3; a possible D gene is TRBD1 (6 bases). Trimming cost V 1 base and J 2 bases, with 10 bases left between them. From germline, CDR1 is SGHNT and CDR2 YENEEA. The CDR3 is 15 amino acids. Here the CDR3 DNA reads TGTGCCAGCAGCTTAGTGCAGGGGACCACAGATACGCAGTATTTT. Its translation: CASSLVQGTTDTQYF.

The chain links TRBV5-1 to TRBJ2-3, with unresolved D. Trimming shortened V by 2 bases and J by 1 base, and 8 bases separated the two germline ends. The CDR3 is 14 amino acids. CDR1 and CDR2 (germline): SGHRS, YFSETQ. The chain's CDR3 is CASSFRLGTDTQYF. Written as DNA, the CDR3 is TGCGCCAGCAGCTTTAGGTTGGGCACAGATACGCAGTATTTT.

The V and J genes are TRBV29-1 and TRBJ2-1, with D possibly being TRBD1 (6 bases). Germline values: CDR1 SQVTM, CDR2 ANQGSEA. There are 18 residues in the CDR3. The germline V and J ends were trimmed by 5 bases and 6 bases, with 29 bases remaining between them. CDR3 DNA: TGCAGCGTTTTAAACCCACAGGCAGGGGCCGCGTTGGGCAATGAGCAGTTCTTC. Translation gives CSVLNPQAGAALGNEQFF.